This T cell receptor beta chain was retrieved from a study of cytomegalovirus exposure and HLA in healthy donors. In the study overall: An earlier analysis found 95 million to 140 million unique TCR beta sequences from approximately 170 million T cells. The study's findings and limits: High sensitivity and specificity were reportedly achieved when the classifier diagnosed cytomegalovirus status. A missense DCLRE1C variant was associated with V- and J-gene trimming of TCR beta chains in a later analysis, and an independent cohort replicated the association. Most TCR sequences were seen very rarely across donors, but some public TCRs occurred in many.

A remark on this clone: Its antigen is not identified. In the same sample, other DNA sequences code for this CDR3.

PCR employed 60 Vbeta and 13 Jbeta primers. Here immunoSEQ multiplex PCR was the method, and the copy in TCRdb shows in-frame clones only, minus some. The sample comprises approximately 260,000 clones, about 93% of which are singletons, and roughly 1.5% rests with the top ten. The CDR3 runs 14 residues. Germline V gene sequence: CDR1 MDHEN, CDR2 SYDVKM. The V segment lost 3 bases and the J segment 2 bases; nucleotides outside the gene matches: 1. The gene calls are TRBV28 and TRBJ1-5, with 7 bases aligning to TRBD1. The sample comprised PBMCs. The sequence derives from a girl under 10 years old in good health and CMV-seronegative. The CDR3 is CASSFGTGNQPQHF. CDR3 coding DNA: TGTGCCAGCAGTTTCGGGACAGGCAATCAGCCCCAGCATTTT.